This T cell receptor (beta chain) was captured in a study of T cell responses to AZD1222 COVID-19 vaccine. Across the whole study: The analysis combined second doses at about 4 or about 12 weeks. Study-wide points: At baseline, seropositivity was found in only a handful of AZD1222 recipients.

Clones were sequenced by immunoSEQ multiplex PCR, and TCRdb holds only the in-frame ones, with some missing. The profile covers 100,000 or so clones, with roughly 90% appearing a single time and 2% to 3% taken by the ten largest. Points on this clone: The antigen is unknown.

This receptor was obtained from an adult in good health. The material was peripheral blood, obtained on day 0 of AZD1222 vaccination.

In DNA, the CDR3 is TGTGCCAGTAGGACAGCCCCTTTGGCGGGAGATACGCAGTATTTT. Residues: CASRTAPLAGDTQYF. V is TRBV19 and J is TRBJ2-3; D may be TRBD1 or TRBD2 (5 bases each). The ends were cut back, 6 bases at V and 5 bases at J, with 18 bases in the middle. The germline V gene has CDR1 LNHDA and CDR2 SQIVND (reference sequence). The CDR3 is made up of 15 amino acids.